The rows below give T cell receptor beta chains drawn from one sample of a study of cytomegalovirus exposure and HLA in healthy donors. Clones were sequenced by immunoSEQ multiplex PCR, and TCRdb holds only the in-frame ones, with some missing. The table records about 94,000 clones, roughly 75% of them present only once. The sample was PBMCs. These receptors were collected from a woman aged 55-69 years in good health and CMV-seronegative. Each CDR3 is given with its conserved first and last residue. The D gene is left open where the match is weak. Clone size is stated in some rows and not others, as once, few, many or a class when expanded.

cdr3_nt cdr3_aa clone_size cdr3_length d_call j_call v_call
TGTGCCAGCAGCTTGGCTGCGGGAGGGTTCTACGAGCAGTACTTC CASSLAAGGFYEQYF NA 15 TRBD2 TRBJ2-7 TRBV5-4
TGTGCCAGCAGCTTCGGAGGAAACCAAGAGACCCAGTACTTC CASSFGGNQETQYF NA 14 NA TRBJ2-5 TRBV5-6
TGCGCCAGCGTTAAAACGAGCGGGACAGGTGAAGCTTTCTTT CASVKTSGTGEAFF NA 14 TRBD1 TRBJ1-1 TRBV5-1
TGTGCCAGCAGTGACCCGGACAGTGATCAGCCCCAGCATTTT CASSDPDSDQPQHF NA 14 NA TRBJ1-5 TRBV2
TGTGCCAGCAGCTCCCAGGGCTCGGGGGGGAAGGAGACCCAGTACTTC CASSSQGSGGKETQYF NA 16 TRBD2 TRBJ2-5 TRBV7-9
TGTGCCAGCAGTTATAGAGGCCGCCCTGAAGCTTTCTTT CASSYRGRPEAFF NA 13 NA TRBJ1-1 TRBV6-6
TGTGCCAGCAGCCCAGGACTAGATGAGACCCAGTACTTC CASSPGLDETQYF NA 13 TRBD2 TRBJ2-5 TRBV5-4
TGTGCCAGCAGCGTAGCGGGACAGATCCTCCCGAGCACTGAAGCTTTCTTT CASSVAGQILPSTEAFF NA 17 TRBD1 TRBJ1-1 TRBV9
TGTGCCAGCAGGGATCAGGGGATGAACACTGAAGCTTTCTTT CASRDQGMNTEAFF NA 14 NA TRBJ1-1 TRBV2
TGTGCCATCAGTGAAAGAGCGGGGGGAACACAAGAGACCCAGTACTTC CAISERAGGTQETQYF few 16 TRBD2 TRBJ2-5 TRBV10-3
TGTGCCAGCAGCGTTTCCGGGACTAGCCTTTACGAGCAGTACTTC CASSVSGTSLYEQYF NA 15 TRBD2 TRBJ2-7 TRBV9
TGTGCCAGCAGTTACACGTGCAGGACAGGGAGGGGCTACACCTTC CASSYTCRTGRGYTF NA 15 TRBD1 TRBJ1-2 TRBV6-7
TGTGCCAGCAGCGTAGCGCGCTCGTCGAACACCGGGGAGCTGTTTTTT CASSVARSSNTGELFF NA 16 NA TRBJ2-2 TRBV9
TGTGCCAGCAGCATCCCCGGACAAGACAGGGGGGACTACTTC CASSIPGQDRGDYF once 14 NA TRBJ2-5 TRBV21-1
TGCGCCAGCAGCCAAGTTATATCCGGGACAGTAGAGACCCAGTACTTC CASSQVISGTVETQYF once 16 TRBD1 TRBJ2-5 TRBV4-3
TGCGCCAGCAGCTTACTTACTAGCGGGGAGGGAAATGAGCAGTTCTTC CASSLLTSGEGNEQFF NA 16 TRBD2 TRBJ2-1 TRBV5-1
TGTGCCAGCAGCTTTGGACAGACGAACACTGAAGCTTTCTTT CASSFGQTNTEAFF NA 14 NA TRBJ1-1 TRBV7-8
TGTGCCAGCACGGAGGGCTTCGACTCCTACGAGCAGTACTTC CASTEGFDSYEQYF NA 14 NA TRBJ2-7 TRBV7-9
TGTGCCAGCAGCTTGGGAGTCGGACTATACACAGATACGCAGTATTTT CASSLGVGLYTDTQYF NA 16 NA TRBJ2-3 TRBV5-6
TGTGCCAGCAGCCTAACTTACGGAACTAGCGGGGGTTACAATGAGCAGTTCTTC CASSLTYGTSGGYNEQFF NA 18 TRBD2 TRBJ2-1 TRBV9
TGCAGCGGAGCGGTAGACTACAATGAGCAGTTCTTC CSGAVDYNEQFF once 12 NA TRBJ2-1 TRBV29-1
TGTGCCAGCAGCGTCGGCGGCGCAACTAATGAAAAACTGTTTTTT CASSVGGATNEKLFF NA 15 NA TRBJ1-4 TRBV9
TGCAGCGTGGGTACTAAAGAGACCCAGTACTTC CSVGTKETQYF NA 11 NA TRBJ2-5 TRBV29-1
TGTGCCAGCAGTGAACAAAACCTACGGGGGGCTTTCTTT CASSEQNLRGAFF NA 13 NA TRBJ1-1 TRBV25-1
TGTGCCAGCTCACCGCCGACAGGGGGGAACACTGAAGCTTTCTTT CASSPPTGGNTEAFF NA 15 TRBD1 TRBJ1-1 TRBV18
TGTGCCAGCAGCTCGTGGAGGGGGCCGTACAATGAGCAGTTCTTC CASSSWRGPYNEQFF NA 15 NA TRBJ2-1 TRBV5-6
TGTGCCAGCAGTTACAGGGGTAATGAAAAACTGTTTTTT CASSYRGNEKLFF NA 13 NA TRBJ1-4 TRBV6-6
TGTGCCAGCAGCTTATCCGGACAGCCGGGCACTGAAGCTTTCTTT CASSLSGQPGTEAFF NA 15 NA TRBJ1-1 TRBV7-9
TGTGCCAGCAGCGTAGACGACACCGACCTCACAGATACGCAGTATTTT CASSVDDTDLTDTQYF NA 16 NA TRBJ2-3 TRBV9
TGTGCCAGCACCGCAGCAGGGGGCTATGGTCAGCCCCAGCATTTT CASTAAGGYGQPQHF NA 15 TRBD1 TRBJ1-5 TRBV28
TGCGCCAGCAGCCCCGGGGTACCTAACTATGGCTACACCTTC CASSPGVPNYGYTF NA 14 NA TRBJ1-2 TRBV5-1
TGTGCCAGCAGGGGGACAGATAATGAAAAACTGTTTTTT CASRGTDNEKLFF few 13 TRBD1 TRBJ1-4 TRBV2
TGTGCCAGCAGCTTTACGGGGGAACGGTTCGAGCAGTACTTC CASSFTGERFEQYF NA 14 NA TRBJ2-7 TRBV7-9
TGTGCCAGCAGTCGACAGGAACCCTACGAGCAGTACTTC CASSRQEPYEQYF NA 13 NA TRBJ2-7 TRBV28
TGTGCCAGCTCATCGACAGGGATACACTACGAGCAGTACTTC CASSSTGIHYEQYF once 14 TRBD1 TRBJ2-7 TRBV18
TGTGCCAGCGGGAAAATAGCGGGAGGGCCTGGAGAGCAGTACTTC CASGKIAGGPGEQYF NA 15 TRBD2 TRBJ2-7 TRBV6-5
TGTGCCAGCAGCTTACCGGGGTATGGCTACACCTTC CASSLPGYGYTF NA 12 NA TRBJ1-2 TRBV11-2
TGTGCCAGCAGCTCTACAGGCCTCAAAAACATTCAGTACTTC CASSSTGLKNIQYF NA 14 NA TRBJ2-4 TRBV9
TGTGCCAGCAGTTTACCGGGACTAGCGGGAGACCACGAGCAGTACTTC CASSLPGLAGDHEQYF NA 16 TRBD2 TRBJ2-7 TRBV28
TGTGCCAGCAGTTACGGGACAGGGTCTAGCGGGGAGCTGTTTTTT CASSYGTGSSGELFF NA 15 TRBD1 TRBJ2-2 TRBV2
TGTGCCAGCAGCGTAGAAGCAGGGCCGGTTGAAGCTTTCTTT CASSVEAGPVEAFF once 14 NA TRBJ1-1 TRBV9
TGTGCCAGCAGCATCGGACAAACTAACTATGGCTACACCTTC CASSIGQTNYGYTF NA 14 NA TRBJ1-2 TRBV27
TGCAGCGTTGAGGGACAGGGGCTCTACGAGCAGTACTTC CSVEGQGLYEQYF NA 13 TRBD1 TRBJ2-7 TRBV29-1
TGTGCCAGCGGGGGCACCCAAGAGACCCAGTACTTC CASGGTQETQYF NA 12 NA TRBJ2-5 TRBV2
TGTGCCAGCAGTTGGACAGGGTCCACAGATACGCAGTATTTT CASSWTGSTDTQYF NA 14 TRBD1 TRBJ2-3 TRBV7-9
TGTGCCAGCAGCTTAGGAGCTGGTCACCAAGAGACCCAGTACTTC CASSLGAGHQETQYF NA 15 NA TRBJ2-5 TRBV7-8
TGTGCCAGCAGCCCAGGGGGCTCTGGGGCCAACGTCCTGACTTTC CASSPGGSGANVLTF NA 15 TRBD1 TRBJ2-6 TRBV5-4
TGTGCCAGCAGCTTAGCAGCAATGAACACTGAAGCTTTCTTT CASSLAAMNTEAFF NA 14 NA TRBJ1-1 TRBV7-9
TGTGCCTGGAGCCCCTGGGGCAGGGAAGGTGGCTACACCTTC CAWSPWGREGGYTF NA 14 NA TRBJ1-2 TRBV30
TGTGCCAGCAGCGTAGGGACTAGCACTAAAGAGACCCAGTACTTC CASSVGTSTKETQYF NA 15 TRBD2 TRBJ2-5 TRBV9
TGTGCCAGCAGTTACTCGACTAGCGGCTCCTACGAGCAGTACTTC CASSYSTSGSYEQYF NA 15 TRBD2 TRBJ2-7 TRBV6-5
TGCACCAGCAGCATACGAACGGCGGGGGGCCGCCCCTACGAGCAGTACTTC CTSSIRTAGGRPYEQYF NA 17 NA TRBJ2-7 TRBV1
TGTGCCAGCAGCTTAGTCCCGGAGGAAAAACTGTTTTTT CASSLVPEEKLFF NA 13 NA TRBJ1-4 TRBV7-2
TGTGCCACCAGCAGGCACAGGGCATACGAGCAGTACTTC CATSRHRAYEQYF NA 13 NA TRBJ2-7 TRBV15